The rows below give T cell receptor beta chains drawn from one sample of a study of CD8+CD57+ T cells in acquired aplastic anemia. TCRdb re-called the reads with MiXCR, one entry per CDR3 protein. This table has around 500,000 distinct CDR3 sequences, approximately 33% appearing once. Material: sorted CD4+, CD8+, or CD8+CD57+ T cells (not recorded which) from PBMCs. The receptor set was obtained from a human donor with aplastic anemia. Each CDR3 is given with its conserved first and last residue. The D gene is left open where the match is weak. The size of a clone is reported for some rows only, either as once, few or many, or as a class for expanded clones.

len: 13; v_gene: TRBV2; j_gene: TRBJ2-3; abundance: many; d_gene: -; CDR3nt: TGTGCCAGCAGTGAAGCATTGGCAGATACGCAGTATTTT; CDR3aa: CASSEALADTQYF
len: 14; v_gene: TRBV19; j_gene: TRBJ1-1; abundance: many; d_gene: -; CDR3nt: TGTGCCAGTAGTATTATTAGGGGCAGGACTGAAGCTTTCTTT; CDR3aa: CASSIIRGRTEAFF
len: 13; v_gene: TRBV19; j_gene: TRBJ1-5; abundance: -; d_gene: -; CDR3nt: TGTGCCAGTAGTGTGGGGGGCTCTGGGGCCCAGCATTTT; CDR3aa: CASSVGGSGAQHF
len: 16; v_gene: TRBV25-1; j_gene: TRBJ2-1; abundance: many; d_gene: TRBD2; CDR3nt: TGTGCCAGCAGTGAATATAGGACTAGCGGCGACAATGAGCAGTTCTTC; CDR3aa: CASSEYRTSGDNEQFF
len: 15; v_gene: TRBV6-2/TRBV6-3; j_gene: TRBJ1-1; abundance: -; d_gene: -; CDR3nt: TGTGCCAGCAGCCAAGACCCCAGAATGAACACTGAAGCTTTCTTT; CDR3aa: CASSQDPRMNTEAFF
len: 15; v_gene: TRBV20-1; j_gene: TRBJ2-1; abundance: -; d_gene: -; CDR3nt: TGCAGTGCTCGTTACCGGGACGGTCCCTACAATGAGCAGTTCTTC; CDR3aa: CSARYRDGPYNEQFF
len: 13; v_gene: TRBV20-1; j_gene: TRBJ2-5; abundance: many; d_gene: -; CDR3nt: TGCAGTGCTGAGGGGGAGGGGGAAGAGACCCAGTACTTC; CDR3aa: CSAEGEGEETQYF
len: 15; v_gene: TRBV6-1; j_gene: TRBJ2-3; abundance: -; d_gene: TRBD2; CDR3nt: TGTGCCAGCAGTGCGGGCGGGGGTGGGACAGATACGCAGTATTTT; CDR3aa: CASSAGGGGTDTQYF
len: 15; v_gene: TRBV7-9; j_gene: TRBJ1-3; abundance: many; d_gene: -; CDR3nt: TGTGCCAGCAGCTTAGTGAGGGCTTCTGGAAACACCATATATTTT; CDR3aa: CASSLVRASGNTIYF
len: 14; v_gene: TRBV2; j_gene: TRBJ1-5; abundance: few; d_gene: -; CDR3nt: TGTGCCAGCACTAGGGATAATAGCAATCAGCCCCAGCATTTT; CDR3aa: CASTRDNSNQPQHF
len: 14; v_gene: TRBV6-1; j_gene: TRBJ1-1; abundance: -; d_gene: -; CDR3nt: TGTGCCAGCAGTGAAAATAGGATGAACACTGAAGCTTTCTTT; CDR3aa: CASSENRMNTEAFF
len: 17; v_gene: TRBV6-2/TRBV6-3; j_gene: TRBJ1-1; abundance: few; d_gene: TRBD1; CDR3nt: TGTGCCAGCAGTTACGGGGACAGGGGGCGGATGAACACTGAAGCTTTCTTT; CDR3aa: CASSYGDRGRMNTEAFF
len: 15; v_gene: TRBV5-6; j_gene: TRBJ2-7; abundance: few; d_gene: TRBD2; CDR3nt: TGTGCCAGCGCCAGCGGGGGACTAACCACCCTAGAGCAGTACTTC; CDR3aa: CASASGGLTTLEQYF
len: 14; v_gene: TRBV9; j_gene: TRBJ1-1; abundance: -; d_gene: -; CDR3nt: TGTGCCAGCAGCGTAGCTCCATCTAACACTGAAGCTTTCTTT; CDR3aa: CASSVAPSNTEAFF
len: 14; v_gene: TRBV9; j_gene: TRBJ1-1; abundance: -; d_gene: -; CDR3nt: TGTGCCAGCAGTTACTCGATCGGGAACACTGAAGCTTTCTTT; CDR3aa: CASSYSIGNTEAFF
len: 14; v_gene: TRBV11-3; j_gene: TRBJ1-4; abundance: -; d_gene: -; CDR3nt: TGTGCCAGCAGCTCAAGCCACACTGTTGAAAAACTGTTTTTT; CDR3aa: CASSSSHTVEKLFF
len: 16; v_gene: TRBV9; j_gene: TRBJ2-1; abundance: -; d_gene: TRBD1; CDR3nt: TGTGCCAGCAGCGTAGCCGGACAGGGGGCATGGAATGAGCAGTTCTTC; CDR3aa: CASSVAGQGAWNEQFF
len: 13; v_gene: TRBV20-1; j_gene: TRBJ2-7; abundance: many; d_gene: TRBD2; CDR3nt: TGCAGTGCACCACTAGCGGGAAGTCCCGAGCAGTACTTC; CDR3aa: CSAPLAGSPEQYF
len: 13; v_gene: TRBV7-2; j_gene: TRBJ1-6; abundance: -; d_gene: -; CDR3nt: TGTGCCAGCAGCTTAGCTTCTTATTCACCCCTCCACTTT; CDR3aa: CASSLASYSPLHF
len: 18; v_gene: TRBV6-2/TRBV6-3; j_gene: TRBJ1-2; abundance: once; d_gene: TRBD1; CDR3nt: TGTGCCAGCAGTTCGACGGACTATCGACAGGGGACTCGGTATGGCTACACCTTC; CDR3aa: CASSSTDYRQGTRYGYTF
len: 13; v_gene: TRBV6-1; j_gene: TRBJ1-4; abundance: few; d_gene: -; CDR3nt: TGTGCCAGCAGTGATACGGAGTTAGAAAAACTGTTTTTT; CDR3aa: CASSDTELEKLFF
len: 13; v_gene: TRBV2; j_gene: TRBJ2-7; abundance: many; d_gene: -; CDR3nt: TGTGCCAGCACAAGGGACTTCTCCTACGAGCAGTACTTC; CDR3aa: CASTRDFSYEQYF
len: 15; v_gene: TRBV2; j_gene: TRBJ2-2; abundance: many; d_gene: TRBD1; CDR3nt: TGTGCCAGCAGGCCGGGGACAGGGAACACCGGGGAGCTGTTTTTT; CDR3aa: CASRPGTGNTGELFF
len: 16; v_gene: TRBV7-7; j_gene: TRBJ2-7; abundance: -; d_gene: TRBD1; CDR3nt: TGTGCTAGCAGCTATGGGACAGGGGGCGCAACCTACGAGCAGTACTTC; CDR3aa: CASSYGTGGATYEQYF
len: 13; v_gene: TRBV29-1; j_gene: TRBJ1-1; abundance: many; d_gene: -; CDR3nt: TGCAGCGTTTTAGTGCAGACGAACACTGAAGCTTTCTTT; CDR3aa: CSVLVQTNTEAFF
len: 14; v_gene: TRBV19; j_gene: TRBJ2-1; abundance: -; d_gene: TRBD2; CDR3nt: TGTGCCGGTAGTATCGGGGGGAGGGCCGATGAGCAGTTCTTC; CDR3aa: CAGSIGGRADEQFF
len: 14; v_gene: TRBV20-1; j_gene: TRBJ2-7; abundance: many; d_gene: -; CDR3nt: TGCAGTGCTAGTGATCTACGACATACCTACGAGCAGTACTTC; CDR3aa: CSASDLRHTYEQYF
len: 14; v_gene: TRBV10-3; j_gene: TRBJ1-6; abundance: -; d_gene: -; CDR3nt: TGTGCCATCAGTGAGTCGGGAGGGGGGTCACCCTTCCACTTT; CDR3aa: CAISESGGGSPFHF
len: 14; v_gene: TRBV20-1; j_gene: TRBJ1-1; abundance: -; d_gene: -; CDR3nt: TGCAGTGCTAGAGATCAAGGGGGGGCCTATGAAGCTTTCTTT; CDR3aa: CSARDQGGAYEAFF
len: 16; v_gene: TRBV15; j_gene: TRBJ2-1; abundance: -; d_gene: -; CDR3nt: TGTGCCACCAGCAGAGATAACAGGGCGCGTTACAATGAGCAGTTCTTC; CDR3aa: CATSRDNRARYNEQFF
len: 11; v_gene: TRBV7-2; j_gene: TRBJ1-3; abundance: -; d_gene: -; CDR3nt: TGTGCCAGCAGCTTAGGTGGGACCATATATTTT; CDR3aa: CASSLGGTIYF
len: 13; v_gene: TRBV20-1; j_gene: TRBJ1-6; abundance: -; d_gene: -; CDR3nt: TGCAGTGCCTGGGCACGCTTGAATTCACCCCTCCACTTT; CDR3aa: CSAWARLNSPLHF
len: 15; v_gene: TRBV2; j_gene: TRBJ2-1; abundance: -; d_gene: TRBD2; CDR3nt: TGTGCCAGCAGACAACTAGCGGGGGGGCAAAATGAGCAGTTCTTC; CDR3aa: CASRQLAGGQNEQFF
len: 14; v_gene: TRBV7-8; j_gene: TRBJ2-1; abundance: -; d_gene: TRBD2; CDR3nt: TGTGCCAGCAGCCTCAAGCGGGAGGATAATGAGCAGTTCTTC; CDR3aa: CASSLKREDNEQFF
len: 16; v_gene: TRBV19; j_gene: TRBJ1-1; abundance: few; d_gene: -; CDR3nt: TGTGCCAGTAGTATCTCAGGGACACAGACGAACACTGGAGCTTTCTTT; CDR3aa: CASSISGTQTNTGAFF
len: 15; v_gene: TRBV6-1; j_gene: TRBJ2-5; abundance: -; d_gene: -; CDR3nt: TGTGCCAGCAGTCCGAGGGCGGGGCACCAAGAGACCCAGTACTTC; CDR3aa: CASSPRAGHQETQYF
len: 11; v_gene: TRBV7-2; j_gene: TRBJ2-3; abundance: many; d_gene: -; CDR3nt: TGTGCCAGCAGCTTTGGAGATACGCAGTATTTT; CDR3aa: CASSFGDTQYF
len: 12; v_gene: TRBV19; j_gene: TRBJ2-1; abundance: many; d_gene: -; CDR3nt: TGTGCCAGTAGTGTCGACGGTAGTGAGCAGTTCTTC; CDR3aa: CASSVDGSEQFF
len: 16; v_gene: TRBV10-3; j_gene: TRBJ1-6; abundance: many; d_gene: -; CDR3nt: TGTGCCATCAGCGAACTCCAGGGTGTTGTGAATTCACCCCTCCACTTT; CDR3aa: CAISELQGVVNSPLHF
len: 14; v_gene: TRBV28; j_gene: TRBJ2-7; abundance: -; d_gene: -; CDR3nt: TGTGCCAGCAGGCCAGGAGGGCTGTCCTACGAGCAGTACTTC; CDR3aa: CASRPGGLSYEQYF
len: 13; v_gene: TRBV4-2; j_gene: TRBJ2-7; abundance: many; d_gene: -; CDR3nt: TGTGCCAGCAGCCCCCGGGACACCTACGAGCAGTACTTC; CDR3aa: CASSPRDTYEQYF
len: 12; v_gene: TRBV25-1; j_gene: TRBJ1-2; abundance: once; d_gene: -; CDR3nt: TGTGCTCACCAACGGGGGGCAGGCGGCTACACCTTC; CDR3aa: CAHQRGAGGYTF
len: 15; v_gene: TRBV19; j_gene: TRBJ1-6; abundance: -; d_gene: -; CDR3nt: TGTGCCAGTAGTCAAGGCCGACTCGATAATTCACCCCTCCACTTT; CDR3aa: CASSQGRLDNSPLHF
len: 15; v_gene: TRBV9; j_gene: TRBJ1-1; abundance: few; d_gene: -; CDR3nt: TGTGCCAGCAGTGAGACCCCTCCAGGGGACACTGAAGCTTTCTTT; CDR3aa: CASSETPPGDTEAFF
len: 17; v_gene: TRBV7-8; j_gene: TRBJ2-7; abundance: once; d_gene: TRBD2; CDR3nt: TGTGCCAGCAGCTACCGGGTAGCGGGGGCCCGGGGCGGCGAGCAGTACTTC; CDR3aa: CASSYRVAGARGGEQYF
len: 13; v_gene: TRBV5-8; j_gene: TRBJ1-2; abundance: -; d_gene: -; CDR3nt: TGTGCCAGCAGCGGTGACAGGACCTATGGCTACACCTTC; CDR3aa: CASSGDRTYGYTF
len: 16; v_gene: TRBV5-1; j_gene: TRBJ1-5; abundance: few; d_gene: -; CDR3nt: TGCGCCAGCAGCTTCGGGGGACCAGGGACCAATCAGCCCCAGCATTTT; CDR3aa: CASSFGGPGTNQPQHF
len: 15; v_gene: TRBV10-3; j_gene: TRBJ2-7; abundance: few; d_gene: TRBD1; CDR3nt: TGTGCCAGCAGTTACGGGACAGGGGTGGCGAACGAGCAGTACTTC; CDR3aa: CASSYGTGVANEQYF
len: 16; v_gene: TRBV10-3; j_gene: TRBJ1-2; abundance: -; d_gene: -; CDR3nt: TGTGCCATCAATAAGGACCCATGGACAGTAGACTATGGCTACACCTTC; CDR3aa: CAINKDPWTVDYGYTF
len: 14; v_gene: TRBV25-1; j_gene: TRBJ1-1; abundance: few; d_gene: TRBD1; CDR3nt: TGTGCCAGCACCCCGGGACAGGAGAACACTGAAGCTTTCTTT; CDR3aa: CASTPGQENTEAFF
len: 17; v_gene: TRBV11-1; j_gene: TRBJ2-5; abundance: -; d_gene: TRBD2; CDR3nt: TGTGCCAGCAGCTTAGGGGGACTAGCGGGCCGCCAAGAGACCCAGTACTTC; CDR3aa: CASSLGGLAGRQETQYF
len: 17; v_gene: TRBV11-2; j_gene: TRBJ2-3; abundance: -; d_gene: TRBD2; CDR3nt: TGTGCCAGCAGCCCAACCCAACTAGCGGGAATGGTAGATACGCAGTATTTT; CDR3aa: CASSPTQLAGMVDTQYF
len: 16; v_gene: TRBV11-1; j_gene: TRBJ2-1; abundance: -; d_gene: TRBD2; CDR3nt: TGTGCCAGCAGCTTAGTGGCTAGCGGGAAAAGAAATGAGCAGTTCTTC; CDR3aa: CASSLVASGKRNEQFF